This T cell receptor (beta chain) emerged from a study of blood T cell repertoires in COVID-19. Generated by immunoSEQ multiplex PCR, the TCRdb table keeps only in-frame clones and is missing some. Among around 230,000 clones listed, 82% were seen once. The CDR3 totals 13 residues. With 9 bases clipped from V and 0 bases from J, the junction kept 3 bases outside the gene matches. CDR1 and CDR2 (germline): MNHEY, SVGAGI. The sequence was obtained from a woman in her sixties or seventies with active or convalescent COVID-19. Material: peripheral blood. The chain has TRBV6-5 and TRBJ2-3; 7 positions match TRBD1. CDR3 in DNA: TGTGCCAGTAAGACAGGGAGCACAGATACGCAGTATTTT. Its protein is CASKTGSTDTQYF.